This is a list of T cell receptor beta chains from one sample in a study of cytomegalovirus exposure and HLA in healthy donors. TCRdb keeps only in-frame clones here, not all; method: immunoSEQ multiplex PCR. This sample has about 190,000 clones, with over 70% found just once. Sequencing input: PBMCs. These receptors originate from a woman between 18 and 30 years old in good health and CMV-seronegative. The CDR3 runs from the conserved cysteine through the conserved F or W. D genes are given only for firm matches. Some rows mark clone size as missing; the rest say once, few, many or name a class of expanded clone.

. TRBD2 TRBJ2-7 TRBV28 CASSFTSGSWYEQYF TGTGCCAGCAGTTTCACTAGCGGGTCTTGGTACGAGCAGTACTTC
once . TRBJ1-6 TRBV5-1 CASRGEASYNSPLHF TGCGCCAGCAGGGGGGAGGCCTCCTATAATTCACCCCTCCACTTT
. . TRBJ2-5 TRBV28 CASSFPLGGAQETQYF TGTGCCAGCAGTTTCCCCTTAGGGGGGGCCCAAGAGACCCAGTACTTC
. TRBD1 TRBJ1-1 TRBV19 CASNRGQTEAFF TGTGCCAGCAACAGGGGGCAGACTGAAGCTTTCTTT
. . TRBJ1-6 TRBV27 CASSLGADSSYNSPLHF TGTGCCAGCAGTTTAGGGGCAGACAGCTCCTATAATTCACCCCTCCACTTT
. . TRBJ1-1 TRBV11-1 CASSLSVNTEAFF TGTGCCAGCAGCTTATCAGTGAACACTGAAGCTTTCTTT
. . TRBJ1-2 TRBV6-6 CASSYAGGYGYTF TGTGCCAGCAGTTACGCCGGGGGCTATGGCTACACCTTC
. TRBD2 TRBJ2-1 TRBV29-1 CSVVRPGGPDEQFF TGCAGCGTTGTGCGGCCGGGGGGACCGGATGAGCAGTTCTTC
. . TRBJ2-5 TRBV2 CASGLAAAALRQETQYF TGTGCCAGCGGGTTAGCCGCTGCAGCTTTAAGACAAGAGACCCAGTACTTC
. TRBD1 TRBJ1-2 TRBV19 CASSIGAGQGIYGYTF TGTGCCAGTAGTATTGGTGCGGGACAGGGAATTTATGGCTACACCTTC
. . TRBJ2-1 TRBV4-3 CASSQAVFHNEQFF TGCGCCAGCAGCCAAGCAGTATTCCACAATGAGCAGTTCTTC
. . TRBJ1-2 TRBV7-9 CASSLSAAYGYTF TGTGCCAGCAGCTTATCGGCGGCCTATGGCTACACCTTC
. TRBD2 TRBJ2-1 TRBV4-2 CASSQERDYYNEQFF TGTGCCAGCAGCCAAGAACGGGACTATTACAATGAGCAGTTCTTC
once TRBD2 TRBJ2-1 TRBV7-3 CASSLLADSYNEQFF TGTGCCAGCAGCTTGCTAGCGGATTCCTACAATGAGCAGTTCTTC
. TRBD2 TRBJ2-1 TRBV29-1 CSGPAGGSYNEQFF TGCAGCGGTCCCGCGGGGGGATCCTACAATGAGCAGTTCTTC
. TRBD1 TRBJ2-4 TRBV28 CASSSAGTGPLNIQYF TGTGCCAGCAGTTCCGCCGGGACAGGGCCACTAAACATTCAGTACTTC
. . TRBJ1-4 TRBV19 CASSITGFGEKLFF TGTGCCAGTAGTATTACCGGTTTCGGTGAAAAACTGTTTTTT
. . TRBJ1-3 TRBV29-1 CSAETGSGNTIYF TGCAGCGCTGAGACAGGCTCTGGAAACACCATATATTTT
. . TRBJ1-2 TRBV9 CASSVTGGADGYTF TGTGCCAGCAGCGTGACGGGGGGGGCCGATGGCTACACCTTC
. . TRBJ2-7 TRBV28 CASSSARTYEQYF TGTGCCAGCAGTTCTGCCAGGACCTACGAGCAGTACTTC
. TRBD1 TRBJ2-7 TRBV19 CASSAPGTVFYEQYF TGTGCCAGTAGTGCCCCTGGGACAGTCTTCTACGAGCAGTACTTC
. . TRBJ1-3 TRBV5-1 CASSLAGEQYGNTIYF TGCGCCAGCAGCTTGGCAGGGGAGCAATATGGAAACACCATATATTTT
. TRBD1 TRBJ2-1 TRBV5-4 CASSSKLPGQGTRAYNEQFF TGTGCCAGCAGCTCGAAGCTACCGGGACAGGGGACTAGGGCCTACAATGAGCAGTTCTTC
. . TRBJ1-6 TRBV6-5 CASRADSSYNSPLHF TGTGCCAGCAGGGCAGACAGCTCCTATAATTCACCCCTCCACTTT
once . TRBJ2-5 TRBV5-1 CASSLVEGLNQETQYF TGCGCCAGCAGCTTGGTGGAGGGCCTAAACCAAGAGACCCAGTACTTC
. . TRBJ2-4 TRBV4-1 CASSHSATVDRGKNIQYF TGCGCCAGCAGCCATAGCGCGACGGTTGATCGTGGCAAAAACATTCAGTACTTC
few TRBD1 TRBJ1-1 TRBV9 CASSVGVGQGTEAFF TGTGCCAGCAGCGTAGGGGTCGGACAGGGCACTGAAGCTTTCTTT
. TRBD1 TRBJ1-3 TRBV6-5 CASSIQGAGNTIYF TGTGCCAGCAGTATACAGGGGGCCGGAAACACCATATATTTT
. TRBD1 TRBJ1-5 TRBV19 CASKMDRGNQPQHF TGTGCCAGTAAAATGGACAGGGGCAATCAGCCCCAGCATTTT
. . TRBJ2-1 TRBV10-1 CASSEGGPSQHINEQFF TGCGCCAGCAGTGAGGGTGGGCCTAGCCAACATATTAATGAGCAGTTCTTC
. . TRBJ2-3 TRBV4-3 CASSQDGPLTSTDTQYF TGCGCCAGCAGCCAAGATGGCCCACTAACTAGCACAGATACGCAGTATTTT
. TRBD1 TRBJ1-1 TRBV5-1 CASSFHRGNTEAFF TGCGCCAGCAGCTTTCACAGGGGGAACACTGAAGCTTTCTTT
. TRBD2 TRBJ2-7 TRBV6-1 CASSKAGGVTEQYF TGTGCCAGCAGCAAAGCGGGGGGGGTGACCGAGCAGTACTTC
few . TRBJ2-7 TRBV6-1 CASSPGRDITYEQYF TGTGCCAGCAGCCCAGGCCGGGACATAACCTACGAGCAGTACTTC
once TRBD1 TRBJ2-3 TRBV10-1 CASSNRGSSTDTQYF TGCGCCAGCAGTAACAGGGGGTCTAGCACAGATACGCAGTATTTT
once . TRBJ1-5 TRBV19 CASSGSRRVPQHF TGTGCCAGTAGTGGGTCGAGGCGGGTGCCCCAGCATTTT
. . TRBJ2-3 TRBV11-3 CASSFGGSTDTQYF TGTGCCAGCAGCTTTGGAGGGAGCACAGATACGCAGTATTTT
few . TRBJ1-1 TRBV13 CASSTPTVNTEAFF TGTGCCAGCAGCACCCCGACAGTGAACACTGAAGCTTTCTTT
. . TRBJ2-5 TRBV7-9 CASSLGAGQETQYF TGTGCCAGCAGCTTAGGGGCCGGACAAGAGACCCAGTACTTC
. . TRBJ1-1 TRBV19 CATKIHQTGTEAFF TGTGCCACTAAAATCCACCAGACGGGAACTGAAGCTTTCTTT
. TRBD1 TRBJ2-4 TRBV27 CASSLGQGQNIQYF TGTGCCAGCAGTTTAGGACAGGGCCAAAACATTCAGTACTTC